This TCR beta chain was sequenced in a study of OX40 agonist ivuxolimab in advanced cancers. Germline assignment: CDR1 GTSNPN and CDR2 SVGIG (reference sequence). The CDR3 runs 11 residues. V gave up 3 bases and J gave up 2 bases, with 4 bases separating them. Method: immunoSEQ multiplex PCR; TCRdb's copy keeps in-frame clones and lacks some. The repertoire has roughly 46,000 clones, about 88% of them found once; the top ten carry around 60%. The input for sequencing was CD4+ or CD8+ T cells sorted from blood, taken in a trial of the OX40 agonist ivuxolimab. The clonotype was recovered from an adult with an advanced solid tumor such as melanoma, head and neck, liver or kidney cancer. V usage is TRBV30 and J usage is TRBJ1-2, with D uncertain. In DNA form, the CDR3 reads TGTGCCTGGAGCAGCAACTATGGCTACACCTTC. Translation: CAWSSNYGYTF. Based on the CDR3 plus reference TRBV30 and TRBJ1-2, the full variable domain is SQTIHQWPATLVQPVGSPLSLECTVEGTSNPNLYWYRQAAGRGLQLLFYSVGIGQISSEVPQNLSASRPQDRQFILSSKKLLLSDSGFYLCAWSSNYGYTFGSGTRLTVV.